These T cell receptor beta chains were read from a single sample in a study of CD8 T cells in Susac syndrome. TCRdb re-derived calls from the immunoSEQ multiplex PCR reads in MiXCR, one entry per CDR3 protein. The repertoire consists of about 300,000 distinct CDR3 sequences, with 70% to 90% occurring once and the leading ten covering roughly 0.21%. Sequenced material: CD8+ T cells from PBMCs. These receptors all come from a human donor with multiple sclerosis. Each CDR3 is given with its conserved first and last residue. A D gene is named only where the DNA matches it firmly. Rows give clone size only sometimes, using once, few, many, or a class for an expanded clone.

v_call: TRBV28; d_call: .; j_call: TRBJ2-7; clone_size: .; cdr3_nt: TGTGCCAGCAGCACCCCTTATTCGGTTGAGGCCTTAGGGAACGAGCAGTACTTC; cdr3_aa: CASSTPYSVEALGNEQYF
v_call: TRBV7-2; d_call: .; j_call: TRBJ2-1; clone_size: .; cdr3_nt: TGTGCCAGCAGCTTAGAGTGGACCAGCTACAATGAGCAGTTCTTC; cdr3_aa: CASSLEWTSYNEQFF
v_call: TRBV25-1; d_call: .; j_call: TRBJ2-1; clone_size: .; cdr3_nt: TGTGCCAGCCGGAGACGGAAAGGGGTAGATGAGCAGTTCTTC; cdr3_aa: CASRRRKGVDEQFF
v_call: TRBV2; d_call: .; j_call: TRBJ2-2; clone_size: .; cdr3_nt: TGTGCCAGCAGTTCGTTGTCGGTGCGGGCTTCTGCGGGCGGGGAGCTGTTTTTT; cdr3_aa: CASSSLSVRASAGGELFF
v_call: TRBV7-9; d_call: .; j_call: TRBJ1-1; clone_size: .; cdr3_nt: TGTGCCAGCAGCTTATATAAGGGACCCATGAACACTGAAGCTTTCTTT; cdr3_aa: CASSLYKGPMNTEAFF
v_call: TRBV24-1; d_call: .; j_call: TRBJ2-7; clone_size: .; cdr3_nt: TGTGCCACCAGTGATTTGCTCCCGGACGGATCCTACGAGCAGTACTTC; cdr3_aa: CATSDLLPDGSYEQYF
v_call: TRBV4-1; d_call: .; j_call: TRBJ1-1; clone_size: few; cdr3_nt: TGCGCCAGCAGCCAAGGCTCCCTGAACACTGAAGCTTTCTTT; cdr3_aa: CASSQGSLNTEAFF
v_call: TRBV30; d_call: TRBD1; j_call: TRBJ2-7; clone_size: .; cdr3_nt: TGTGCCTGGAGTGTAGGCCTCGGCCAGGGGGTTAGCTACGAGCAGTACTTC; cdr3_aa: CAWSVGLGQGVSYEQYF
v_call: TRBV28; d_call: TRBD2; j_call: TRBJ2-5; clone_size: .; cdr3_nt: TGTGCCAGCAGTTTCAACCTCAGACTAGCGGGAGAGGAGACCCAGTACTTC; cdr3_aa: CASSFNLRLAGEETQYF
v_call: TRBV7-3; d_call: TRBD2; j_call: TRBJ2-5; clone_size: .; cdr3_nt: TGTGCCAGCAGCATAGGGACTAGCGGGAGGGGATTGGAGACCCAGTACTTC; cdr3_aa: CASSIGTSGRGLETQYF
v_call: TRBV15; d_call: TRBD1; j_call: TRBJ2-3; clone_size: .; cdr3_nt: TGTGCCACCAGCAGCAATCCATCGGGGACAGTCACAGATACGCAGTATTTT; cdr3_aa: CATSSNPSGTVTDTQYF
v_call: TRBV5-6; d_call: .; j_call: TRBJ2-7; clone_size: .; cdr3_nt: TGTGCCAGCAGCTTGGCCTATTACGAGCAGTACTTC; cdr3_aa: CASSLAYYEQYF
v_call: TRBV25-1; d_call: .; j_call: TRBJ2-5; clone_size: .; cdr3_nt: TGTGCCAGCAGTGGAGCACAGGCGTACCAAGAGACCCAGTACTTC; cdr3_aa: CASSGAQAYQETQYF
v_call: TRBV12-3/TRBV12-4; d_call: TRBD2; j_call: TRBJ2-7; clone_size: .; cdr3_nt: TGTGCCAGCAGTCCGAGCGGGAGGGCGTCAAACGAGCAGTACTTC; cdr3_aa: CASSPSGRASNEQYF
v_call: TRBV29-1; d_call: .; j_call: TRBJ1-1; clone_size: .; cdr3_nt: TGCAGCGTTGAGGGACCTGAAGGACGCGCTTTCTTT; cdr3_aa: CSVEGPEGRAFF
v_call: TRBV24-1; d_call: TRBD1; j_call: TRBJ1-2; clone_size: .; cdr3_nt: TGTGCCACCAGTGACCCGGACAGGGGCTATGGCTACACCTTC; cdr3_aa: CATSDPDRGYGYTF
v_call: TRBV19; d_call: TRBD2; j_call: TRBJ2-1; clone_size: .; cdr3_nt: TGTGCCAGTAGTACCCATGGACTAGCGGGTGAATACAATGAGCAGTTCTTC; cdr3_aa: CASSTHGLAGEYNEQFF
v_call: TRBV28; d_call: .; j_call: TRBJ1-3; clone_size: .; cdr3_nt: TGTGCCAGCAGTTTAGAGGACTCTGGAAACACCATATATTTT; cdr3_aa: CASSLEDSGNTIYF
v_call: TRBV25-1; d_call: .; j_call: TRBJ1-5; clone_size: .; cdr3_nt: TGTGCCAGCAGTGAATCCACGGTTAGCAATCAGCCCCAGCATTTT; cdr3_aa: CASSESTVSNQPQHF
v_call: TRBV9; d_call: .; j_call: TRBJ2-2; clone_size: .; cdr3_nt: TGTGCCAGCAGCCTTTCTCGAGCGGAGCGGAACACCGGGGAGCTGTTTTTT; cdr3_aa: CASSLSRAERNTGELFF
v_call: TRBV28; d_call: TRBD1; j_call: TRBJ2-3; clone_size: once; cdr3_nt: TGTGCCAGCAGTCGGGACAGGGTGACAGATACGCAGTATTTT; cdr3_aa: CASSRDRVTDTQYF
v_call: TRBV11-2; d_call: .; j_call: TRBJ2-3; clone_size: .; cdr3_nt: TGTGCCAGCAGCTTAGGGGGCGAGCGGTACACAGATACGCAGTATTTT; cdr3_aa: CASSLGGERYTDTQYF
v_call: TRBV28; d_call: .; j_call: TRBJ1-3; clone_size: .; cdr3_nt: TGTGCCAGCAGTTCACGCGACTCTGGAAACACCATATATTTT; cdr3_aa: CASSSRDSGNTIYF